Below, 24 T cell receptor beta chains from the same sample are listed, as sequenced in a study of cytomegalovirus exposure and HLA in healthy donors. Amplification used 60 Vbeta primers and 13 Jbeta primers. Some clones are missing from TCRdb's copy, which holds only in-frame ones; the method was immunoSEQ multiplex PCR. This table has approximately 170,000 clones, 85% appearing once. The sample taken for sequencing was PBMCs. The receptors here all came from a boy aged 2 to 10 in good health and CMV-seronegative.

This sequence joins TRBV6-1 and TRBJ1-6, with D tentatively TRBD1 (5 bases). Trimming shortened V by 0 bases and J by 4 bases, and 7 bases separated the two germline ends. The CDR3 loop spans 15 amino acids. Germline CDR1 and CDR2: MNHNS and SASEGT. The CDR3: CASSEATGYNSPLHF. In DNA, the CDR3 is TGTGCCAGCAGTGAAGCCACAGGTTATAATTCACCCCTCCACTTT.

Only one count was recorded for this clone. The sample contains more than one DNA sequence encoding this CDR3. The V and J genes are TRBV15 and TRBJ2-5; 7 nucleotides agree with TRBD1. This CDR3 region has 15 residues. Per the germline V gene, CDR1 is LNHNV and CDR2 is YYDKDF (reference sequence). V lost 5 bases and J lost 4; bases outside the gene matches: 10. This CDR3 is CATSPDRVRTETQYF. The CDR3 DNA sequence: TGTGCCACCAGCCCTGACAGGGTACGGACAGAGACCCAGTACTTC.

The V call is TRBV30, the J call TRBJ2-7; D perhaps matches TRBD2 (6 bases). The CDR3 has 15 residues. Germline CDR1 is GTSNPN and CDR2 is SVGIG (reference sequence). The V end lost 0 bases, the J end lost 4 bases, and 16 bases lay between the germline ends. The CDR3 DNA is TGTGCCTGGAGTGTATGGAGGGGCCCTTATTACGAGCAGTACGTC. This encodes CAWSVWRGPYYEQYV.

This chain links TRBV7-2 with TRBJ2-2; a weak D match, TRBD2 (6 bases). Germline CDR1 and CDR2: SGHTA and FQGNSA. CDR3 length: 15 residues. Trimming stripped 5 bases from V and 1 base from J, with 11 bases between. Here the CDR3 DNA reads TGTGCCAGCAGCGGCGGGACGGTGAACACCGGGGAGCTGTTTTTT. Protein: CASSGGTVNTGELFF.

V usage is TRBV5-5 and J usage is TRBJ1-2; 7 nucleotides match TRBD1. Trimming at V came to 4 bases and at J to 2 bases, leaving 5 bases not matched to a gene. CDR3 length: 14 residues. The germline CDR1 and CDR2 sequences are SGHKS and YYEKEE (reference sequence). The CDR3 sequence: CASSLRTGNYGYTF. The CDR3 DNA reads as TGTGCCAGCAGCCTTAGGACAGGCAACTATGGCTACACCTTC.

This chain connects TRBV6-1 to TRBJ2-1, with D unresolved. Trimming removed 8 bases at V and 0 bases at J, with 8 bases between. Germline values: CDR1 MNHNS, CDR2 SASEGT. CDR3 size: 13 residues. The CDR3: CASDMNSYNEQFF. As DNA, the CDR3 is TGTGCCAGCGACATGAACTCCTACAATGAGCAGTTCTTC.

This rearrangement joins TRBV30 to TRBJ1-4, with a tentative D call TRBD1 (6 bases). Germline V gene sequence: CDR1 GTSNPN, CDR2 SVGIG (reference sequence). CDR3 size: 14 residues. V gave up 4 bases and J gave up 2 bases, with 11 bases separating them. The CDR3 nucleotides are TGTGCCTGGACAGGGAGGGGGACTAATGAAAAACTGTTTTTT. It specifies CAWTGRGTNEKLFF.

In this sample, this clone turned up once. The V and J genes are TRBV5-1 and TRBJ1-6; D ambiguous. CDR1 SGHRS and CDR2 YFSETQ come from the germline V gene. The CDR3 is 15 residues long. Deletions cut 4 bases from V and 7 bases from J, with 15 bases between. The DNA for the CDR3 is TGCGCCAGCAGCCCACGGCAGTCGGGAAATTCACCCCTCCACTTT. It codes for CASSPRQSGNSPLHF.

J is TRBJ1-2 and V is TRBV28; D might be TRBD1 (6 bases). The germline V and J ends were trimmed by 4 bases and 0 bases, with 12 bases remaining between them. CDR1 and CDR2 from the germline V gene are MDHEN and SYDVKM. CDR3 length: 15 residues. The CDR3 nucleotides are TGTGCCAGCAGTTCTTCCGGGGGGCCTAACTATGGCTACACCTTC. This codes for CASSSSGGPNYGYTF.

V usage is TRBV10-3 and J usage is TRBJ1-6, with D hard to call. With 1 base removed from V and 5 bases from J, the gap between germline ends came to 12 bases. CDR3 size: 16 residues. Germline V CDR1 and CDR2: ENHRY, SYGVKD. The CDR3 nucleotides are TGTGCCATCAGTGAGTTGGCGGAAATACATAATTCACCCCTCCACTTT. Its protein is CAISELAEIHNSPLHF.

This clone appeared a few times. The chain couples TRBV5-4 to TRBJ1-3; 7 positions match TRBD1. Germline loops: CDR1 SGHNT, CDR2 YYREEE (reference sequence). V shed 4 bases, J shed 3 bases, and the junction held 4 bases outside the gene matches. CDR3 size: 14 residues. CDR3 sequence: CASSKGGFGNTIYF. The DNA for the CDR3 is TGTGCCAGCAGCAAAGGGGGCTTTGGAAACACCATATATTTT.

The chain uses TRBV25-1 and TRBJ2-1; 12 bases align to TRBD1. CDR1 MGHDK and CDR2 SYGVNS come from the germline V gene. CDR3 length: 15 amino acids. V shed 1 base and J 8 bases; nucleotides not matched to a gene: 3. The CDR3 DNA reads as TGTGCCAGCAGTGAATGGGGGACAGGGGGCTATGAGCAGTTCTTC. This codes for CASSEWGTGGYEQFF.

The J gene is TRBJ1-1, the V gene TRBV30; maybe TRBD1 (6 bases). The V gene's germline CDR1 is GTSNPN and CDR2 SVGIG (reference sequence). Between the trimmed V and J ends, which lost 4 bases and 4 bases, there was a span of 16 bases. CDR3 size: 14 residues. CDR3 sequence (DNA): TGTGCCTGGACGAAAAAAGGGGGAGTCACTGAAGCTTTCTTT. Protein sequence: CAWTKKGGVTEAFF.

V and J are TRBV28 and TRBJ2-1; 10 nucleotides line up with TRBD2. Trimming removed 2 bases from V and 4 bases from J; junction bases left unmatched: 2. Germline-derived CDR1 and CDR2 are MDHEN and SYDVKM. The CDR3 consists of 15 residues. The DNA for the CDR3 is TGTGCCAGCAGTTTAGTGGGACTAGCGTACAATGAGCAGTTCTTC. Encoded protein: CASSLVGLAYNEQFF. Complete variable domain (other parts from reference TRBV28 and TRBJ2-1): DVKVTQSSRYLVKRTGEKVFLECVQDMDHENMFWYRQDPGLGLRLIYFSYDVKMKEKGDIPEGYSVSREKKERFSLILESASTNQTSMYLCASSLVGLAYNEQFFGPGTRLTVL.

This clone was detected only once. The chain carries TRBV4-1 and TRBJ1-5; D is possibly TRBD1 (6 bases). This CDR3 is 16 amino acids long. CDR1 is MGHRA, CDR2 YSYEKL, per germline. The V and J ends lost 3 bases and 0 bases respectively, with 12 bases between them. CDR3 in DNA: TGCGCCAGCAGCCAGTACAGGGAGTATAGCAATCAGCCCCAGCATTTT. Its translation: CASSQYREYSNQPQHF.

The rearrangement links TRBV9 to TRBJ1-2; no firm D call. The CDR3 consists of 13 residues. Germline V gene data show CDR1 as SGDLS and CDR2 as YYNGEE. V was trimmed by 2 bases and J by 1 base, leaving 6 bases between them. CDR3 DNA sequence: TGTGCCAGCAGCGTCAACAGTAACTATGGCTACACCTTC. Protein: CASSVNSNYGYTF. Using reference TRBV9 and TRBJ1-2 for the parts outside the CDR3, the full variable domain is DSGVTQTPKHLITATGQRVTLRCSPRSGDLSVYWYQQSLDQGLQFLIQYYNGEERAKGNILERFSAQQFPDLHSELNLSSLELGDSALYFCASSVNSNYGYTFGSGTRLTVV.

This chain joins TRBV14 and TRBJ2-3, with TRBD2 identical over 10 bases. The germline V gene has CDR1 SGHDN and CDR2 FVKESK. The junction had 9 bases not matched to a gene; V was cut back by 4 bases and J by 2 bases. The CDR3 spans 17 residues. CDR3 coding DNA: TGTGCCAGCAGCCCATCATGGACTAGCGGAAACACAGATACGCAGTATTTT. It codes for CASSPSWTSGNTDTQYF.

The chain carries TRBV6-1 and TRBJ1-5; D is uncertain. Germline V gene data show CDR1 as MNHNS and CDR2 as SASEGT. V was shortened by 5 bases and J by 5 bases, with 10 bases between the two germline ends. The CDR3 consists of 13 residues. The CDR3 spells CASSPSSYQPQHF. The DNA for the CDR3 is TGTGCCAGCAGTCCCTCGAGCTATCAGCCCCAGCATTTT.

The gene calls are TRBV7-9 and TRBJ1-4; D is ambiguous. CDR3 length: 15 residues. Germline V gene data show CDR1 as SEHNR and CDR2 as FQNEAQ (reference sequence). V lost 5 bases, J lost 0 bases, and 10 bases lay in between. The CDR3 is CASSPVGSTNEKLFF. The CDR3 nucleotides read TGTGCCAGCAGCCCGGTTGGTTCAACTAATGAAAAACTGTTTTTT.

The CDR3 coding sequence is TGTGCCAGCAGCGGACTAGCGGGAGGGGACGGTGAGCAGTTCTTC. Translated, it gives CASSGLAGGDGEQFF. J is TRBJ2-1 and V is TRBV9, with TRBD2 identical over 14 bases. Germline values: CDR1 SGDLS, CDR2 YYNGEE. V gave up 3 bases and J gave up 9 bases; unmatched junction bases: 5. The CDR3 sequence is 15 residues long. The full variable domain, with the rest looked up from reference TRBV9 and TRBJ2-1, is DSGVTQTPKHLITATGQRVTLRCSPRSGDLSVYWYQQSLDQGLQFLIQYYNGEERAKGNILERFSAQQFPDLHSELNLSSLELGDSALYFCASSGLAGGDGEQFFGPGTRLTVL.

This clone was detected a few times. The gene calls are TRBV6-6 and TRBJ2-1, with D perhaps matching TRBD2 (7 bases). In germline, CDR1 is MNHNY, CDR2 SVGAGI (reference sequence). This CDR3 comprises 16 residues. Trimming took off 5 bases at V and 2 bases at J, with 16 bases between the two ends. In DNA form, the CDR3 reads TGTGCCAGCAGTCAGATAGGGAGGGGGGCCTACAATGAGCAGTTCTTC. Translating it yields CASSQIGRGAYNEQFF.

This chain's CDR3 is CASTDRGSNQPQHF. CDR3 DNA: TGTGCCAGCACCGATCGCGGTAGCAATCAGCCCCAGCATTTT. The chain has TRBV5-8 and TRBJ1-5; D is unclear. CDR3 length equals 14 residues. V was clipped by 6 bases and J by 0 bases, with 10 bases between them. Germline CDR1 SGHTS, CDR2 YDEGEE.

The V gene is TRBV4-1, the J gene TRBJ1-1, with D possibly TRBD1 on 5 matching bases. Germline V gene lookup returns CDR1 MGHRA and CDR2 YSYEKL. The V end was cut by 4 bases, the J end by 1 base, with 22 bases between. There are 18 residues in the CDR3. CDR3 bases: TGCGCCAGCAGCCGGACCCGGGACTTCGCAACGGGGAACACTGAAGCTTTCTTT. This encodes CASSRTRDFATGNTEAFF.

V gene TRBV28 combines with J gene TRBJ1-5, with D perhaps matching TRBD1 (5 bases). Trimming removed 3 bases at V and 4 bases at J, with 10 bases between. Germline CDR1 and CDR2: MDHEN and SYDVKM. The CDR3 is 14 residues long. The CDR3 protein is CASSFSQGNQPQHF. CDR3 in DNA: TGTGCCAGCAGTTTTAGTCAGGGTAATCAGCCCCAGCATTTT.